This T cell receptor (beta chain) appears in the sequencing data of a study of shared clonotypes between healthy human individuals. The germline V gene encodes CDR1 SGHRS and CDR2 YFSETQ. V lost 4 bases and J lost 12, with 14 bases in between. The CDR3 sequence is 12 residues long. Only in-frame clones appear in the TCRdb table, and some are missing; sequencing was by immunoSEQ multiplex PCR. Among hundreds of thousands of clones listed, around 73% were seen once. CD4+ cells underwent separation, giving CD45RA+ naive and CD45RA-negative memory subsets. What was sequenced was memory CD4+ T cells sorted from blood. This sample's subset: CD45RA-negative fraction. The receptor was isolated from a woman aged 30 to 39 in good health. This rearrangement joins TRBV5-1 to TRBJ2-1; TRBD2 might be the D (6 bases). Here the CDR3 DNA reads TGCGCCAGCAGCACCTCTAGCGACAGGCAGTTCTTC. It specifies CASSTSSDRQFF. Full variable domain (rest looked up from reference TRBV5-1 and TRBJ2-1): KAGVTQTPRYLIKTRGQQVTLSCSPISGHRSVSWYQQTPGQGLQFLFEYFSETQRNKGNFPGRFSGRQFSNSRSEMNVSTLELGDSALYLCASSTSSDRQFFGPGTRLTVL.